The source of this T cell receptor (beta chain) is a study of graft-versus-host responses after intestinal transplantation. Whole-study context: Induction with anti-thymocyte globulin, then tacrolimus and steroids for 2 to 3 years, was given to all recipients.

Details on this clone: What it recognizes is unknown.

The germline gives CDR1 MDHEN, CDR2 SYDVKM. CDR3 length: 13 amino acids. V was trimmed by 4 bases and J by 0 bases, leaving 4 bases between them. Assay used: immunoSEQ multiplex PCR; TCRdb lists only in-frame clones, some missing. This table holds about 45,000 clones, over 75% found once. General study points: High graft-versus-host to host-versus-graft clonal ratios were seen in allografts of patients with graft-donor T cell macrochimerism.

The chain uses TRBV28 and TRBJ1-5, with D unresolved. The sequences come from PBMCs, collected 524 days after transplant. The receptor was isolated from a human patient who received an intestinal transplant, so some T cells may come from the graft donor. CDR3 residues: CASSSDSNQPQHF. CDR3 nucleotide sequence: TGTGCCAGCAGTTCGGATAGCAATCAGCCCCAGCATTTT.